The 17 T cell receptor beta chains below come from one sample, sequenced in a study of regulatory T cells in long-lasting Graves disease. The authors built TCR beta libraries using iRepertoire HTBI primers and Arm-PCR of CDR3 regions. TCRdb independently ran MiXCR on the multiplex PCR reads; one entry per CDR3 protein. Of hundreds of thousands of distinct CDR3 sequences in the sample, over 15% were seen once. The time point here: newly diagnosed GD, antithyroid drugs for less than 3 months. The TCR library was prepared using RNA isolated from PBMCs. This sample was shared with a second study, whose subject was T cells in Graves' hyperthyroidism and ophthalmopathy.

Specimen: peripheral blood mononuclear cells (PBMCs), collected at new diagnosis, from a patient treated with antithyroid drugs. All receptors derive from a man aged 35-49 years with Graves disease.

This clonotype was detected many times. V is TRBV11-2 and J is TRBJ1-1, with D possibly TRBD1 on 5 matching bases. Trimming removed 1 base at V and 5 bases at J, with 8 bases between. Per the germline V gene, CDR1 is SGHAT and CDR2 is FQNNGV. This CDR3 is 13 amino acids long. The DNA of the CDR3 is TGTGCCAGCAGCTTAGGTCAGGGAACTGAAGCTTTCTTT. As protein: CASSLGQGTEAFF. The variable domain in full, with the rest retrieved from reference TRBV11-2 and TRBJ1-1, is EAGVAQSPRYKIIEKRQSVAFWCNPISGHATLYWYQQILGQGPKLLIQFQNNGVVDDSQLPKDRFSAERLKGVDSTLKIQPAKLEDSAVYLCASSLGQGTEAFFGQGTRLTVV.

As concerns this clonotype: Compared with germline, one end of the junction differs, possibly owing to a read error. The V and J genes are TRBV7-3 and TRBJ2-5, with 11 bases lining up with TRBD2. CDR3 length: 13 amino acids. Germline V lookup: CDR1 SGHTA, CDR2 FQGTGA. CDR3 region: CASSLELAGEKFF. The CDR3 DNA reads as TGTGCCAGCAGCTTAGAACTAGCGGGGGAGAAGTTCTTC.

This clonotype occurred many times. The V call is TRBV7-6, the J call TRBJ1-4, with 8 nucleotides matching TRBD1. From germline, CDR1 is SGHVS and CDR2 FNYEAQ. Unmatched junction bases numbered 14, after V lost 0 bases and J lost 2 bases. CDR3 length equals 20 residues. CDR3 nucleotides: TGTGCCAGCAGCTTAGCTCGGTTGGAGACAGGGGTAACGACTAATGAAAAACTGTTTTTT. Residues: CASSLARLETGVTTNEKLFF.

The rearrangement links TRBV6-1 to TRBJ2-3; 11 positions agree with TRBD2. The germline V gene encodes CDR1 MNHNS and CDR2 SASEGT. J gave up 2 bases and V 5 bases, and 9 bases lay outside the gene matches. CDR3 length equals 17 residues. The CDR3 region has the DNA TGTGCCAGCAGTCGTAGCGGGGGGGCATTCCCCACAGATACGCAGTATTTT. Its protein product is CASSRSGGAFPTDTQYF.

This clonotype was seen many times. The chain joins TRBV30 to TRBJ2-2, with a weak D call TRBD2 (5 bases). The CDR3 runs 15 residues. Trimming took off 4 bases at V and 4 bases at J, with 16 bases between the two ends. Germline V gene lookup returns CDR1 GTSNPN and CDR2 SVGIG (reference sequence). CDR3 loop: CAWNLGRVITGELFF. In nucleotides, the CDR3 is TGTGCCTGGAATTTAGGGCGGGTTATCACCGGGGAGCTGTTTTTT.

This clonotype was found many times. The chain combines TRBV30 with TRBJ2-4, with D unclear. V lost 0 bases, J lost 1 base, and 7 bases lay in between. The CDR3 totals 14 residues. Germline V gives CDR1 GTSNPN, CDR2 SVGIG (reference sequence). CDR3 DNA: TGTGCCTGGAGTGTATCCGGTGCCAAAAACATTCAGTACTTC. Its protein is CAWSVSGAKNIQYF.

In its sample, this clonotype was seen many times. The chain is built from TRBV5-4 and TRBJ2-6; the D gene is possibly TRBD1 (7 bases). Germline V CDR1 and CDR2: SGHNT, YYREEE (reference sequence). The CDR3 sequence is 15 residues long. With 5 bases removed from V and 3 bases from J, the gap between germline ends came to 12 bases. Here the CDR3 DNA reads TGTGCCAGCAGAGGAGGGGGCTTTGGGGCCAACGTCCTGACTTTC. Translation: CASRGGGFGANVLTF.

This clonotype was recorded many times. The chain combines TRBV7-9 with TRBJ2-5; 7 bases line up with TRBD2. The germline CDR1 and CDR2 sequences are SEHNR and FQNEAQ (reference sequence). The V gene end was trimmed by 4 bases and the J gene end by 1 base; junction bases not matched to a gene: 9. The CDR3 runs 16 residues. The CDR3 reads CASSSVGGSRQETQYF. The CDR3 DNA sequence: TGTGCCAGCAGCTCAGTCGGGGGGAGCCGCCAAGAGACCCAGTACTTC.

This clonotype was seen at least ten times. This chain joins TRBV20-1 and TRBJ2-1; TRBD1 aligns across 7 bases. Germline V gene lookup returns CDR1 DFQATT and CDR2 SNEGSKA (reference sequence). The CDR3 loop spans 12 amino acids. V dropped 6 bases and J dropped 6; count of bases not matched to a gene: 5. Here the CDR3 reads CSATDRVNEQFF. In nucleotides, the CDR3 is TGCAGTGCAACCGACAGGGTCAATGAGCAGTTCTTC.

This clonotype was recorded a few times. This chain links TRBV19 with TRBJ1-1; no firm D call. V was cut by 6 bases and J by 1 base, with 12 bases left in between. Germline V gene lookup returns CDR1 LNHDA and CDR2 SQIVND (reference sequence). The CDR3 runs 14 residues. The CDR3 sequence: CASRRWVSNTEAFF. CDR3 DNA sequence: TGTGCCAGTAGACGCTGGGTTTCGAACACTGAAGCTTTCTTT.

This clonotype appeared many times. V usage is TRBV7-2 and J usage is TRBJ2-7, with TRBD1 identical over 9 bases. Germline V gene lookup returns CDR1 SGHTA and CDR2 FQGNSA. CDR3 size: 14 residues. V was pared by 5 bases and J by 3 bases, with 5 bases of the junction left unmatched. CDR3: CASSTQTGGYEQYF. CDR3 in DNA: TGTGCCAGCAGCACCCAGACAGGGGGCTACGAGCAGTACTTC.

This sequence joins TRBV12-3 or TRBV12-4 and TRBJ1-6; maybe TRBD1 (5 bases). This CDR3 contains 15 residues. Trimming shortened V by 6 bases and J by 9 bases, and 18 bases separated the two germline ends. The CDR3 DNA reads TGTGCCAGCAGCGGACACGGGGAGGTGTCTTCACCCCTCCACTTT. Translated, it gives CASSGHGEVSSPLHF.

This clonotype was seen many times. The chain recombines TRBV28 with TRBJ2-7, with D unresolved. The germline gives CDR1 MDHEN, CDR2 SYDVKM. This CDR3 has 11 residues. V lost 7 bases, J lost 0 bases, and 4 bases lay in between. The chain's CDR3 is CASISSYEQYF. The CDR3 bases are TGTGCCAGCATTAGCTCCTACGAGCAGTACTTC.

The V gene is TRBV6-1, the J gene TRBJ1-5; D is perhaps TRBD1 (6 bases). The CDR3 runs to 13 residues. Trimming stripped 8 bases from V and 3 bases from J, with 11 bases between. Germline loops: CDR1 MNHNS, CDR2 SASEGT. The CDR3 DNA sequence: TGTGCCAGCCAAGGGGACATCAATCAGCCCCAGCATTTT. This sequence encodes CASQGDINQPQHF.

This clonotype was detected ten times or more. The V and J genes are TRBV11-3 and TRBJ2-7, with 10 bases matching TRBD1. The germline CDR1 and CDR2 sequences are SGHNT and YENEEA. The CDR3 has 15 residues. V shed 5 bases and J 4 bases; nucleotides not matched to a gene: 8. CDR3 in amino acids: CASSPNRDRGYEQYF. Written as DNA, the CDR3 is TGTGCCAGCAGCCCCAACCGGGACAGGGGTTACGAGCAGTACTTC.

This clonotype was seen a handful of times. The chain is built from TRBV11-3 and TRBJ2-4; perhaps D is TRBD1 or TRBD2 (5 bases each). The germline V gene encodes CDR1 SGHNT and CDR2 YENEEA. Trimming removed 6 bases from V and 0 bases from J, with 12 bases in between. The CDR3 has 15 amino acids. The CDR3 nucleotides read TGTGCCAGCAGGGACGGTGGGGGAGCCAAAAACATTCAGTACTTC. Amino acid sequence: CASRDGGGAKNIQYF.

This clonotype occurred many times. The chain employs TRBV7-2 and TRBJ1-5, with a possible D match to TRBD1 (6 bases). The germline gives CDR1 SGHTA, CDR2 FQGNSA. V was clipped by 5 bases and J by 7 bases, with 18 bases between them. The CDR3 loop spans 15 amino acids. This CDR3 is CASSPQYRAGQPQHF. The CDR3 nucleotides are TGTGCCAGCAGCCCCCAGTACAGGGCAGGGCAGCCCCAGCATTTT.